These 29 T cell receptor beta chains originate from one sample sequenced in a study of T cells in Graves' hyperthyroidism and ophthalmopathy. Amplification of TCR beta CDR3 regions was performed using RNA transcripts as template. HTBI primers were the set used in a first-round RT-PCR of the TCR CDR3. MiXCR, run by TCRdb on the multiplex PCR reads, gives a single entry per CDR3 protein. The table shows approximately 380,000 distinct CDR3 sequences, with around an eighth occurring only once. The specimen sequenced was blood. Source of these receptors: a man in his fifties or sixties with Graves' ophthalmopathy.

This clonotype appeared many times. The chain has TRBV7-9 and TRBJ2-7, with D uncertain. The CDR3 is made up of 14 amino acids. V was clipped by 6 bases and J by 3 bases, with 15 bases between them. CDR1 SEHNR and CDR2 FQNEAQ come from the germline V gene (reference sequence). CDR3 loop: CASRDATVGYEQYF. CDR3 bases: TGTGCCAGCAGAGATGCAACAGTGGGCTACGAGCAGTACTTC.

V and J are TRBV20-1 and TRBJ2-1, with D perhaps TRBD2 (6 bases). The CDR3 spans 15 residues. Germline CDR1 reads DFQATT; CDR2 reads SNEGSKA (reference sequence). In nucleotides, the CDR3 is TGCAGCGTCCCAGGAGGGAGTAGCTCCTACAATGAGCAGTTCTTC. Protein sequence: CSVPGGSSSYNEQFF.

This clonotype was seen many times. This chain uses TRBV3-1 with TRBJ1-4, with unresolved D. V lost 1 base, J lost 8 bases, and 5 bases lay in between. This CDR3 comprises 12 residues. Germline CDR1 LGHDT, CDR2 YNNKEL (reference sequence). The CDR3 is CASSQVFEKLFF. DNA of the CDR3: TGTGCCAGCAGCCAAGTCTTCGAAAAACTGTTTTTT.

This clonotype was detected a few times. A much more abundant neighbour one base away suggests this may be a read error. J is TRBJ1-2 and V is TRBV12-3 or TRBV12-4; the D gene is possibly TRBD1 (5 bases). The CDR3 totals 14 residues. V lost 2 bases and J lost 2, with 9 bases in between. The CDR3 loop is CASSLWGPNYGYTF. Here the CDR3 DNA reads TGTGCCAGCAGTTTATGGGGACCCAACTATGGCTACACCTTC.

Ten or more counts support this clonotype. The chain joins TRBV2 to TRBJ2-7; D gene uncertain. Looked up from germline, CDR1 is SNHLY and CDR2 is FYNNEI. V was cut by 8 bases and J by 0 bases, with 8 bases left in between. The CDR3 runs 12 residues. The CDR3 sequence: CASDSDSYEQYF. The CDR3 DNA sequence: TGTGCCAGCGACTCCGACTCCTACGAGCAGTACTTC.

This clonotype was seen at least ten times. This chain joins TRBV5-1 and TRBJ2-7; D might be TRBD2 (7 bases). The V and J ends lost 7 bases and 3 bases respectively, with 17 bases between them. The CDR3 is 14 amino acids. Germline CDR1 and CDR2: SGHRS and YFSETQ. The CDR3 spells CASRGAGHNYEQYF. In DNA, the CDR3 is TGCGCCAGCCGGGGGGCGGGACATAACTACGAGCAGTACTTC.

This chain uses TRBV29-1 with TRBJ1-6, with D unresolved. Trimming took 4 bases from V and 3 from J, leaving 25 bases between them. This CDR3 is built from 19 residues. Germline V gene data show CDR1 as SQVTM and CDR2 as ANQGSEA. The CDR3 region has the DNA TGCAGCGTTGGCGGAGAATGGCCCGTCGGGAAGTGCTATAATTCACCCCTCCACTTT. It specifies CSVGGEWPVGKCYNSPLHF. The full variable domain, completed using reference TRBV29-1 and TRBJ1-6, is SAVISQKPSRDICQRGTSLTIQCQVDSQVTMMFWYRQQPGQSLTLIATANQGSEATYESGFVIDKFPISRPNLTFSTLTVSNMSPEDSSIYLCSVGGEWPVGKCYNSPLHFGNGTRLTVT.

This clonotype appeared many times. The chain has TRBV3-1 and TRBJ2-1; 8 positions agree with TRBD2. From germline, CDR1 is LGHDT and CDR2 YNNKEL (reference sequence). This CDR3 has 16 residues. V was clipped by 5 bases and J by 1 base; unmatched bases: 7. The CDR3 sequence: CASSDPGTRSYNEQFF. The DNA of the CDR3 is TGTGCCAGCAGCGACCCCGGGACTAGGTCCTACAATGAGCAGTTCTTC.

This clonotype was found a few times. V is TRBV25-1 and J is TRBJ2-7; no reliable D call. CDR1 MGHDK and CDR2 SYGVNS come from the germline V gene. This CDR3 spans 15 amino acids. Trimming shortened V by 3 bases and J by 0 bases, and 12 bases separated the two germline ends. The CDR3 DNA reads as TGTGCCAGCAGTGATCCAGCGAAAAGCTCCTACGAGCAGTACTTC. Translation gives CASSDPAKSSYEQYF.

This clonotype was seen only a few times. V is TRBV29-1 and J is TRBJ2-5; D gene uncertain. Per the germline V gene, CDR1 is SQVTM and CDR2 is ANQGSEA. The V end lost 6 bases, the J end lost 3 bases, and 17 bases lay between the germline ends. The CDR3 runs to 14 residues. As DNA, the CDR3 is TGCAGCGTCTCTAGTTTGGCTGGTAAAGAGACCCAGTACTTC. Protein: CSVSSLAGKETQYF.

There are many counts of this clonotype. The CDR3 DNA is TGTGCCAGCAGCGCCATTGTGGAGCAGTACTTC. This encodes CASSAIVEQYF. The V and J genes are TRBV2 and TRBJ2-7, with unresolved D. Germline CDR1 and CDR2: SNHLY and FYNNEI. CDR3 size: 11 residues. V was clipped by 6 bases and J by 7 bases, with 10 bases between them.

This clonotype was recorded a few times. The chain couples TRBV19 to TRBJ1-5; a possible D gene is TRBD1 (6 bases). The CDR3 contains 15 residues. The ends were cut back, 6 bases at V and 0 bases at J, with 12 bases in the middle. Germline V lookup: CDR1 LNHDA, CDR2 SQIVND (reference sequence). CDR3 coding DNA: TGTGCCAGTAGCAGGGGACTCAATAGCAATCAGCCCCAGCATTTT. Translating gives CASSRGLNSNQPQHF.

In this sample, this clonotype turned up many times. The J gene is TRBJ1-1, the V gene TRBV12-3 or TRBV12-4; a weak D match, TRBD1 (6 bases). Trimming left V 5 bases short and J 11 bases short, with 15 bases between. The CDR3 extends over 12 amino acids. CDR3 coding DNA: TGTGCCAGCAGTCAATCCAGGGGAGGGGCTTTCTTT. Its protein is CASSQSRGGAFF.

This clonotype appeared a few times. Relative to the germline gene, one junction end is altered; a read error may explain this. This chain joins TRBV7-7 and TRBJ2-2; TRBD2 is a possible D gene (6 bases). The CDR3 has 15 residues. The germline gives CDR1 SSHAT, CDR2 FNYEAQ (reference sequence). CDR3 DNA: TGTGCTAGCAGCCGGGACTCCCAGTCGCCCGGGGAGCTGTTTTTT. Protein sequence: CASSRDSQSPGELFF.

CDR3 DNA: TGTGCCAGCAGTCCCGGACTAGCGGGAGCGCAAGAGCAGTACTTC. Translation: CASSPGLAGAQEQYF. The rearrangement uses TRBV28 and TRBJ2-7; 13 bases agree with TRBD2. CDR3 size: 15 residues. V lost 5 bases and J lost 7; bases outside the gene matches: 8. CDR1 MDHEN and CDR2 SYDVKM come from the germline V gene.

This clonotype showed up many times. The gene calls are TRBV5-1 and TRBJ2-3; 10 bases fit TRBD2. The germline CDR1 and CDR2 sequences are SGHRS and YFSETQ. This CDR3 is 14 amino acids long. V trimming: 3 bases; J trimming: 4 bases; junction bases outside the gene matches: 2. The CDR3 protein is CASSYSGRADTQYF. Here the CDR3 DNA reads TGCGCCAGCAGCTACAGCGGGAGGGCAGATACGCAGTATTTT.

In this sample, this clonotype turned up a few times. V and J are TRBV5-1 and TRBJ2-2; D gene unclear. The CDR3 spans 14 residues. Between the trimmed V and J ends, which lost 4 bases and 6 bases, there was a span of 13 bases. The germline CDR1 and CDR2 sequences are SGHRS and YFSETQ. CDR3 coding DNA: TGCGCCAGCAGCGACGGAGATGACTCCGGGGAGCTGTTTTTT. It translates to CASSDGDDSGELFF.

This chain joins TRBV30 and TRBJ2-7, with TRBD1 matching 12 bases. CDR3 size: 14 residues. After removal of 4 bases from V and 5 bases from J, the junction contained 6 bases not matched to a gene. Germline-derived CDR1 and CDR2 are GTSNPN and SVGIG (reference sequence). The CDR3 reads CAWTGTGGAHEQYF. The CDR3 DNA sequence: TGTGCCTGGACCGGGACAGGGGGCGCCCACGAGCAGTACTTC.

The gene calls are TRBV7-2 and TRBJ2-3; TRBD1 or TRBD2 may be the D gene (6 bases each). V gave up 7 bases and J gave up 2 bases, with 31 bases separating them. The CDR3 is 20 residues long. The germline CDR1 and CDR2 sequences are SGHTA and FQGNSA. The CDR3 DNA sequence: TGTGCCAGCACCCTAAGGGCCGGGGGCAGGGCCTTATCAGTCACAGATACGCAGTATTTT. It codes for CASTLRAGGRALSVTDTQYF.

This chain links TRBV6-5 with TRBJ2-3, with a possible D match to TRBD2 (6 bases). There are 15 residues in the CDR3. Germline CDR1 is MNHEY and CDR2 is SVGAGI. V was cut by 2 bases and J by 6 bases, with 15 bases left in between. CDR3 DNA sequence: TGTGCCAGCAGTTACCGCGCCGGGGGTCCCGATACGCAGTATTTT. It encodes CASSYRAGGPDTQYF.

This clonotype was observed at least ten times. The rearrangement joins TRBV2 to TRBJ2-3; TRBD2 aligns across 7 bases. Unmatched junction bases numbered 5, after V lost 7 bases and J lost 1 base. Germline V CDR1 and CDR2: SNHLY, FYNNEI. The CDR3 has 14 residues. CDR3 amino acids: CASTRAGRTDTQYF. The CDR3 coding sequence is TGTGCCAGCACCCGAGCGGGGCGCACAGATACGCAGTATTTT.

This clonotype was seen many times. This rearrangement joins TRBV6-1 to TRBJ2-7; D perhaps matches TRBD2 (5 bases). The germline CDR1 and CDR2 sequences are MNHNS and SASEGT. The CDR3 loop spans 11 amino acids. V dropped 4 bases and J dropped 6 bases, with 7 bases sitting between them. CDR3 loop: CASSGGLEQYF. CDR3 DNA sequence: TGTGCCAGCAGTGGAGGGCTCGAGCAGTACTTC.

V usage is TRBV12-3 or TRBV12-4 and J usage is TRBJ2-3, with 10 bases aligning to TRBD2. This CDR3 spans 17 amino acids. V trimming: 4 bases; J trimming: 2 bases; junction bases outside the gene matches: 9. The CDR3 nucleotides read TGTGCCAGCAGTTGGGGCGAAGCGGGAGGGCCCACAGATACGCAGTATTTT. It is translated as CASSWGEAGGPTDTQYF.

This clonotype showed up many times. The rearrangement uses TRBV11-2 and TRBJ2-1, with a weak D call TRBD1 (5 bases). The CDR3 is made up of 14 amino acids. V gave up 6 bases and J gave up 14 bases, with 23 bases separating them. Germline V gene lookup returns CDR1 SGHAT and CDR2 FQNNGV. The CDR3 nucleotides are TGTGCCAGCAGTCGTTTCGGACAAGAAAAAGGAAAGTTCTTC. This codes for CASSRFGQEKGKFF.

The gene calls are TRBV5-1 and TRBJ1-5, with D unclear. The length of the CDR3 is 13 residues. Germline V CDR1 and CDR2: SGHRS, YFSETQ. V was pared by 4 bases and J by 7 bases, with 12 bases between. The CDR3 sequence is CASSARGGQPQHF. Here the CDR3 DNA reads TGCGCCAGCAGCGCGCGGGGAGGCCAGCCCCAGCATTTT.

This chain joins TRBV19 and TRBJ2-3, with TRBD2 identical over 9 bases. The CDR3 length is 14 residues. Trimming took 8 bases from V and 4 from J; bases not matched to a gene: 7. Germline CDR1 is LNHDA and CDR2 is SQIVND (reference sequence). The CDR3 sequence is CASRREGRADTQYF. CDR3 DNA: TGTGCCAGTCGGCGGGAGGGCCGGGCAGATACGCAGTATTTT.

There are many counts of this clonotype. Written as DNA, the CDR3 is TGTGCCAGCAGTGAATCAGGGGTGAACACTGAAGCTTTCTTT. This translates into CASSESGVNTEAFF. The chain employs TRBV25-1 and TRBJ1-1; perhaps TRBD1 as D (6 bases). The CDR3 length is 14 residues. Per the germline V gene, CDR1 is MGHDK and CDR2 is SYGVNS. V gave up 1 base and J gave up 0 bases, with 6 bases separating them.

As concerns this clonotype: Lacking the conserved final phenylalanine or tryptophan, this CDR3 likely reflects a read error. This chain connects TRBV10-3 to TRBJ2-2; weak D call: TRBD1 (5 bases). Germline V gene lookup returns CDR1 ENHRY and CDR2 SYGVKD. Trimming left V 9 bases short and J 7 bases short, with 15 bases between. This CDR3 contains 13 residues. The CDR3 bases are TGTGCCATGTACTCAGGGTATCACGGGGAGCTGTTTTCT. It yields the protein CAMYSGYHGELFS.

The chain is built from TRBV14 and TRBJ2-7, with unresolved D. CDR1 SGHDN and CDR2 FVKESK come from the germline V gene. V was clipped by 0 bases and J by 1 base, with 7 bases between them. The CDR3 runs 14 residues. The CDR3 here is CASSQDWGSYEQYF. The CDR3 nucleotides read TGTGCCAGCAGCCAAGATTGGGGATCCTACGAGCAGTACTTC.